The 10 T cell receptor beta chains in this list originate from one sample, sequenced in a study of cytomegalovirus exposure and HLA in healthy donors. The PCR made use of 60 Vbeta and 13 Jbeta primers. This table comes from immunoSEQ multiplex PCR, and its TCRdb copy is limited to in-frame clones, with some not included. The sample includes about 130,000 clones, around 72% of them seen just once. The sequencing sample was made of PBMCs. These TCRs come from a young man in good health and CMV-seronegative.

The chain joins TRBV7-9 to TRBJ2-6, with 9 nucleotides matching TRBD1. V lost 5 bases, J lost 2 bases, and 4 bases stayed unmatched. The CDR3 is 16 amino acids. Per germline, CDR1 SEHNR and CDR2 FQNEAQ (reference sequence). The CDR3 region is CASSGRQGAGANVLTF. Here the CDR3 DNA reads TGTGCCAGCAGCGGAAGACAGGGGGCTGGGGCCAACGTCCTGACTTTC.

J is TRBJ2-7 and V is TRBV18; a weak D match, TRBD2 (5 bases). The CDR3 has 13 amino acids. CDR1 and CDR2 (germline): KGHSH, LQKENI. Trimming took 2 bases from V and 5 from J, leaving 10 bases between them. CDR3: CASSPEGSNEQYF. The CDR3 coding sequence is TGTGCCAGCTCACCAGAGGGTTCCAACGAGCAGTACTTC.

In DNA form, the CDR3 reads TGTGCCAGCAGTTTATGGGCCCTAGCGGGGGTCAATGAGCAGTTCTTC. Its protein is CASSLWALAGVNEQFF. The V gene is TRBV28, the J gene TRBJ2-1; TRBD2 matches 10 bases. The germline V gene encodes CDR1 MDHEN and CDR2 SYDVKM. J gave up 6 bases and V 0 bases, and 5 bases lay outside the gene matches. The CDR3 extends over 16 amino acids.

The chain joins TRBV6-6 to TRBJ1-5; maybe TRBD1 (6 bases). Per germline, CDR1 MNHNY and CDR2 SVGAGI (reference sequence). The CDR3 is 15 residues long. V was trimmed by 7 bases and J by 6 bases, leaving 19 bases between them. In DNA, the CDR3 is TGTGCCAGCACCAACTTCAGGGGACACGGTCAGCCCCAGCATTTT. Encoded protein: CASTNFRGHGQPQHF.

The chain is built from TRBV11-2 and TRBJ2-1; D is ambiguous. Germline CDR1 is SGHAT and CDR2 is FQNNGV. The CDR3 sequence is 12 residues long. Trimming pared 2 bases from V and 3 bases from J, leaving 2 bases between. The CDR3 region is CASSLLYNEQFF. The CDR3 DNA reads TGTGCCAGCAGCTTACTCTACAATGAGCAGTTCTTC. Based on the CDR3 plus reference TRBV11-2 and TRBJ2-1, the full variable domain is EAGVAQSPRYKIIEKRQSVAFWCNPISGHATLYWYQQILGQGPKLLIQFQNNGVVDDSQLPKDRFSAERLKGVDSTLKIQPAKLEDSAVYLCASSLLYNEQFFGPGTRLTVL.

There are a few counts of this clone. A read error may account for a junction end that differs from germline. CDR3 residues: CSSSPRRGGLGNEQFF. The DNA of the CDR3 is TGTTCCAGCAGCCCCCGGAGGGGGGGTTTGGGCAATGAGCAGTTCTTC. The rearrangement uses TRBV7-9 and TRBJ2-1; tentatively, D is TRBD2 (7 bases). The germline gives CDR1 SEHNR, CDR2 FQNEAQ (reference sequence). This CDR3 has 16 amino acids. Full variable domain (remainder filled in from reference TRBV7-9 and TRBJ2-1): DTGVSQNPRHKITKRGQNVTFRCDPISEHNRLYWYRQTLGQGPEFLTYFQNEAQLEKSRLLSDRFSAERPKGSFSTLEIQRTEQGDSAMYLCSSSPRRGGLGNEQFFGPGTRLTVL.

The V call is TRBV28, the J call TRBJ1-2; 8 nucleotides line up with TRBD1. CDR1 MDHEN and CDR2 SYDVKM come from the germline V gene. There are 16 residues in the CDR3. V lost 8 bases, J lost 3 bases, and 14 bases stayed unmatched. The CDR3, as DNA: TGTGCCAGCGGAGTGGGGCAGGGGGCGGTTGACTATGGCTACACCTTC. Protein sequence: CASGVGQGAVDYGYTF.

The chain carries TRBV28 and TRBJ1-5, with a tentative D call TRBD1 (5 bases). Per the germline V gene, CDR1 is MDHEN and CDR2 is SYDVKM. V was clipped by 5 bases and J by 0 bases, with 14 bases between them. CDR3 length equals 16 residues. The CDR3, as DNA: TGTGCCAGCAGTCCCAGGGCAGTTAATAGCAATCAGCCCCAGCATTTT. Its protein is CASSPRAVNSNQPQHF.

The V gene is TRBV4-1, the J gene TRBJ1-6; D unclear. The V gene's germline CDR1 is MGHRA and CDR2 YSYEKL. Trimming removed 4 bases at V and 0 bases at J, with 7 bases between. The CDR3 runs 15 residues. The CDR3 here is CASSPDGSYNSPLHF. As DNA, the CDR3 is TGCGCCAGCAGCCCAGACGGCTCCTATAATTCACCCCTCCACTTT.

This rearrangement joins TRBV6-5 to TRBJ2-3; D might be TRBD2 (5 bases). The CDR3 loop spans 16 amino acids. The V gene lost 2 bases and the J gene lost 1 base, with 13 bases spanning the gap. Per germline, CDR1 MNHEY and CDR2 SVGAGI. CDR3 amino acids: CASSYTTRYGTDTQYF. The CDR3 DNA follows: TGTGCCAGCAGTTACACAACTAGGTATGGCACAGATACGCAGTATTTT.